This T cell receptor (beta chain) is drawn from a study of PD-1 blockade in classical Hodgkin lymphoma. Concerning this clone itself: The antigen remains undetermined.

This CDR3 is built from 13 residues. In germline, CDR1 is LNHDA, CDR2 SQIVND (reference sequence). Trimming left V 5 bases short and J 3 bases short, with 11 bases between. Study-wide findings and caveats: The authors excluded patients who started nivolumab under 1 year after ASCT. Reports described newly diagnosed patients as having lower baseline TCR diversity than healthy donors. Complete responders entered with baseline diversity on par with newly diagnosed patients, the results showed.

Time point defined: cycle 4 day 1 (C4D1), after 6 weeks of nivolumab. In every patient, relapse followed autologous stem cell transplantation, while exposure to brentuximab vedotin differed. Complete response, partial response or progressive disease were the best responses. The repertoire was sequenced with immunoSEQ multiplex PCR; TCRdb's copy has only in-frame clones and lacks some. The table lists approximately 22,000 clones, roughly three quarters of them singletons. The J gene is TRBJ2-7, the V gene TRBV19; possible D gene TRBD2, 6 bases. This receptor was obtained from a human donor with classical Hodgkin lymphoma. This specimen consisted of peripheral blood mononuclear cells (PBMCs), obtained before the fourth cycle of nivolumab. The CDR3 coding sequence is TGTGCCAGTAGTCTGGGACTTGACTACGAGCAGTACTTC. This codes for CASSLGLDYEQYF.